What follows are 22 T cell receptor beta chains derived from one specimen sequenced in a study of shared clonotypes between healthy human individuals. Generated by immunoSEQ multiplex PCR, the TCRdb table keeps only in-frame clones and is missing some. The sample holds a few million clones, about 92% seen once. The sample consisted of naive CD4+ T cells sorted from blood. Subset specified: CD45RA+ positively selected. Source of these receptors: a man aged 18 to 35 in good health.

This clone has just one count. This chain links TRBV19 with TRBJ2-7; D ambiguous. CDR3 size: 14 residues. CDR1 and CDR2 from the germline V gene are LNHDA and SQIVND (reference sequence). V lost 5 bases and J lost 1, with 12 bases in between. The CDR3 protein is CASSAIGLSYEQYF. Written as DNA, the CDR3 is TGTGCCAGTAGTGCGATCGGGCTATCCTACGAGCAGTACTTC.

DNA for the CDR3: TGTGCCAGCAGCTTTGGACTAGCGGGAGGGATAGATACGCAGTATTTT. Amino acids: CASSFGLAGGIDTQYF. The rearrangement joins TRBV7-9 to TRBJ2-3; 15 nucleotides line up with TRBD2. This CDR3 is 16 amino acids long. The J segment lost 5 bases and the V segment lost 3 bases, leaving 3 bases of the junction unmatched. Germline V gene lookup returns CDR1 SEHNR and CDR2 FQNEAQ (reference sequence).

This sequence joins TRBV4-1 and TRBJ2-2; tentatively, D is TRBD1 (6 bases). The CDR3 runs 19 residues. The V end was cut by 2 bases, the J end by 0 bases, with 19 bases between. Germline V gene lookup returns CDR1 MGHRA and CDR2 YSYEKL. The CDR3 sequence is CASSQPSYIRGSNTGELFF. CDR3 nucleotides: TGCGCCAGCAGCCAACCCTCGTATATCAGGGGATCGAACACCGGGGAGCTGTTTTTT.

This chain's CDR3 is CATSRDRGLSYNEQFF. The CDR3 DNA sequence: TGTGCCACCAGCAGAGACAGGGGACTCTCCTACAATGAGCAGTTCTTC. The rearrangement links TRBV15 to TRBJ2-1; perhaps D is TRBD1 or TRBD2 (6 bases each). V was cut by 0 bases and J by 0 bases, with 9 bases left in between. From germline, CDR1 is LNHNV and CDR2 YYDKDF (reference sequence). This CDR3 has 16 amino acids.

The rearrangement links TRBV23-1 to TRBJ2-7; D is ambiguous. TRBV23-1 is classed as an ORF, of uncertain function. Trimming took 0 bases from V and 0 from J, leaving 12 bases between them. This CDR3 has 16 amino acids. CDR3: CASSQSSADNSYEQYF. CDR3 DNA sequence: TGCGCCAGCAGTCAATCGTCGGCGGATAACTCCTACGAGCAGTACTTC.

The CDR3 DNA follows: TGTGCCAGCAGTATACGGACAGGGGACCGCCATGAGCAGTTCTTC. This translates into CASSIRTGDRHEQFF. The rearrangement joins TRBV27 to TRBJ2-1, with TRBD1 identical over 9 bases. Trimming removed 5 bases from V and 8 bases from J; junction bases left unmatched: 10. Germline V gives CDR1 MNHEY, CDR2 SMNVEV (reference sequence). CDR3 length: 15 amino acids.

The rearrangement links TRBV28 to TRBJ1-5; weak D call: TRBD1 (6 bases). CDR3 length equals 13 residues. V was clipped by 8 bases and J by 3 bases, with 11 bases between them. Germline V gives CDR1 MDHEN, CDR2 SYDVKM. Written as DNA, the CDR3 is TGTGCCAGCGTCGGACAGAACAATCAGCCCCAGCATTTT. This sequence encodes CASVGQNNQPQHF. Full variable domain (rest looked up from reference TRBV28 and TRBJ1-5): DVKVTQSSRYLVKRTGEKVFLECVQDMDHENMFWYRQDPGLGLRLIYFSYDVKMKEKGDIPEGYSVSREKKERFSLILESASTNQTSMYLCASVGQNNQPQHFGDGTRLSIL.

The chain joins TRBV9 to TRBJ2-1, with D possibly TRBD2 on 6 matching bases. The CDR3 has 16 residues. Germline V gene lookup returns CDR1 SGDLS and CDR2 YYNGEE. With 0 bases removed from V and 2 bases from J, the gap between germline ends came to 12 bases. The CDR3: CASSVEVGSTYNEQFF. The DNA of the CDR3 is TGTGCCAGCAGCGTAGAAGTCGGGAGTACCTACAATGAGCAGTTCTTC.

The rearrangement uses TRBV7-2 and TRBJ2-1, with TRBD2 matching 9 bases. Germline CDR1 is SGHTA and CDR2 is FQGNSA. With 1 base clipped from V and 7 bases from J, the junction kept 5 bases outside the gene matches. This CDR3 has 15 amino acids. The CDR3 loop reads CASSLVETSGNEQFF. CDR3 in DNA: TGTGCCAGCAGCTTAGTGGAGACTAGCGGTAATGAGCAGTTCTTC.

The rearrangement joins TRBV30 to TRBJ2-7; D is perhaps TRBD2 (5 bases). V gave up 0 bases and J gave up 4 bases, with 13 bases separating them. Germline lookup yields CDR1 GTSNPN and CDR2 SVGIG (reference sequence). There are 14 residues in the CDR3. The CDR3 region is CAWSVQSGPYEQYF. The CDR3 DNA reads as TGTGCCTGGAGTGTACAGAGCGGCCCGTACGAGCAGTACTTC.

CDR3 DNA sequence: TGTGCCAGCAGTTTCCGCCCCGGGACGGAAAATGAAAAACTGTTTTTT. This translates into CASSFRPGTENEKLFF. This chain uses TRBV6-5 with TRBJ1-4; maybe TRBD1 (5 bases). CDR3 length: 16 residues. Germline CDR1 and CDR2: MNHEY and SVGAGI. V was shortened by 4 bases and J by 5 bases, with 17 bases between the two germline ends.

In the case of this clone: This same CDR3 is encoded by further DNA sequences in the sample. The CDR3 region is CASSLGGTGNQPQHF. Written as DNA, the CDR3 is TGTGCCAGCAGCTTAGGAGGGACAGGCAATCAGCCCCAGCATTTT. The chain recombines TRBV5-5 with TRBJ1-5; the match to TRBD1 covers 7 bases. Trimming took 2 bases from V and 2 from J; bases not matched to a gene: 4. CDR1 is SGHKS, CDR2 YYEKEE, per germline (reference sequence). The CDR3 length is 15 residues.

This sequence joins TRBV11-2 and TRBJ2-1, with D possibly TRBD2 on 5 matching bases. The CDR3 length is 17 residues. CDR1 is SGHAT and CDR2 is FQNNGV in the germline V gene. V lost 4 bases and J 4 bases, leaving 20 bases between the germline ends. Written as DNA, the CDR3 is TGTGCCAGCAGCTACCCCGGAGGACCTGGGGTTTACAATGAGCAGTTCTTC. Protein: CASSYPGGPGVYNEQFF.

This clone was seen only once. This specimen includes other DNA sequences encoding the same CDR3. J is TRBJ1-2 and V is TRBV5-6, with D possibly being TRBD1 (5 bases). V was trimmed by 4 bases and J by 4 bases, leaving 11 bases between them. The V gene's germline CDR1 is SGHDT and CDR2 YYEEEE. This CDR3 is built from 13 residues. CDR3 in amino acids: CASSRDSTYGYTF. The CDR3 coding sequence is TGTGCCAGCAGCCGAGACAGCACCTATGGCTACACCTTC.

As to this clone: The sample contains more than one DNA sequence encoding this CDR3. J is TRBJ2-3 and V is TRBV9; D is perhaps TRBD2 (6 bases). CDR1 SGDLS and CDR2 YYNGEE come from the germline V gene. V dropped 0 bases and J dropped 1 base, with 9 bases sitting between them. The CDR3 contains 15 residues. The CDR3 DNA is TGTGCCAGCAGCGTAGGGGCTAGCGGCACAGATACGCAGTATTTT. Its protein is CASSVGASGTDTQYF.

The chain combines TRBV18 with TRBJ2-7, with a weak D call TRBD2 (5 bases). Germline V lookup: CDR1 KGHSH, CDR2 LQKENI. The CDR3 sequence is 16 residues long. The germline V and J ends were trimmed by 1 base and 1 base, with 14 bases remaining between them. The CDR3 nucleotides are TGTGCCAGCTCACCACGGCTAGCCCACTATTCCTACGAGCAGTACTTC. Protein: CASSPRLAHYSYEQYF.

The chain is built from TRBV6-6 and TRBJ2-7, with 10 bases fitting TRBD1. This CDR3 comprises 15 residues. The ends lost 0 bases at V and 7 bases at J; junction bases unmatched: 6. Germline-derived CDR1 and CDR2 are MNHNY and SVGAGI (reference sequence). CDR3 DNA sequence: TGTGCCAGCAGTTACTCGGGACAGGGGTCTATTGAGCAGTACTTC. Translating it yields CASSYSGQGSIEQYF.

The chain joins TRBV10-3 to TRBJ1-3, with D unclear. Per the germline V gene, CDR1 is ENHRY and CDR2 is SYGVKD. V dropped 11 bases and J dropped 2 bases, with 7 bases sitting between them. The CDR3 has 11 amino acids. CDR3 loop: CAAGPGNTIYF. DNA of the CDR3: TGTGCCGCCGGGCCTGGAAACACCATATATTTT.

This chain connects TRBV6-1 to TRBJ2-7, with D unresolved. CDR1 and CDR2 from the germline V gene are MNHNS and SASEGT. The CDR3 has 13 residues. V lost 2 bases to trimming and J lost 9 bases, with 14 bases between them. The CDR3 region has the DNA TGTGCCAGCAGTGAAAGATCTAGGGATCGGCAGTACTTC. It is translated as CASSERSRDRQYF.

The chain couples TRBV11-1 to TRBJ2-6, with D perhaps matching TRBD1 (5 bases). V was clipped by 1 base and J by 2 bases, with 12 bases between them. CDR3 length: 17 amino acids. CDR1 is SGHAT and CDR2 is FQDESV in the germline V gene (reference sequence). The CDR3 reads CASSLGPGLAGANVLTF. The DNA of the CDR3 is TGTGCCAGCAGCTTAGGCCCAGGGCTGGCTGGGGCCAACGTCCTGACTTTC.

This clone appeared a single time. The chain carries TRBV19 and TRBJ2-1; 15 bases line up with TRBD2. J lost 10 bases, V lost 1 base, and 2 bases had no gene match. Germline V gene data show CDR1 as LNHDA and CDR2 as SQIVND (reference sequence). The CDR3 spans 15 residues. This chain's CDR3 is CASSIVGLAGGEQFF. The CDR3 coding sequence is TGTGCCAGTAGTATAGTGGGACTAGCGGGAGGCGAGCAGTTCTTC.

The J gene is TRBJ1-4, the V gene TRBV9; D perhaps matches TRBD1 (5 bases). CDR1 SGDLS and CDR2 YYNGEE come from the germline V gene. V gave up 4 bases and J gave up 7 bases, with 14 bases separating them. This CDR3 region has 14 residues. CDR3 in DNA: TGTGCCAGCAGCTTACAGGTCGTCGGTGAAAAACTGTTTTTT. It is translated as CASSLQVVGEKLFF.